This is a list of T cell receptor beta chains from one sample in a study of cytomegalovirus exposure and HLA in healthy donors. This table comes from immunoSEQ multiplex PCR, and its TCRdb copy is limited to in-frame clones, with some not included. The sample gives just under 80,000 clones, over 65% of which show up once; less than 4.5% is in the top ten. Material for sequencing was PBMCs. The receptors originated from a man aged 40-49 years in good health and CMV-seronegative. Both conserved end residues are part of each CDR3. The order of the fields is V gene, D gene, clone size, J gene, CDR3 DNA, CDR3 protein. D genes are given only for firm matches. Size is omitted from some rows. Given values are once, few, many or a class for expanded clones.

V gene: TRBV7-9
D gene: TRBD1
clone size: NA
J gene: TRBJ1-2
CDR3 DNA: TGTGCCAGCAGCGCACGGGACAGGAGTAACTATGGCTACACCTTC
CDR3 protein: CASSARDRSNYGYTF

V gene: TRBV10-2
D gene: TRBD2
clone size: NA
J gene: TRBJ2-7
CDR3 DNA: TGCGCCAGCAGTCAAATAGCGGGAGAGGTGGAGCAGTACTTC
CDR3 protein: CASSQIAGEVEQYF

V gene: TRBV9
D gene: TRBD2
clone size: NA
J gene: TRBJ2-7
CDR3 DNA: TGTGCCAGCAGCGTAGGAAGCGGGGTTACCTACGAGCAGTACTTC
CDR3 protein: CASSVGSGVTYEQYF

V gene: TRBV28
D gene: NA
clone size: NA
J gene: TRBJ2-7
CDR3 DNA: TGTGCCAGCAGTTCCGGGAATTCCTACGAGCAGTACTTC
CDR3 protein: CASSSGNSYEQYF

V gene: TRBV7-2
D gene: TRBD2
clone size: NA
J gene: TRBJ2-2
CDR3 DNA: TGTGCCAGCAGCTTCCTACTAGCGGGAGCCGCGAACACCGGGGAGCTGTTTTTT
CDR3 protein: CASSFLLAGAANTGELFF

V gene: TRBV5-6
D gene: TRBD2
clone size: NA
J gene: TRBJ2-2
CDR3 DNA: TGTGCCAGCAGCCCGGGACTAGCGGGCAACACCGGGGAGCTGTTTTTT
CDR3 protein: CASSPGLAGNTGELFF

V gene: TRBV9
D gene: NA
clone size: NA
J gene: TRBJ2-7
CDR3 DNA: TGTGCCAGCAGCCCGGACAGCGCCTACGAGCAGTACTTC
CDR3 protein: CASSPDSAYEQYF

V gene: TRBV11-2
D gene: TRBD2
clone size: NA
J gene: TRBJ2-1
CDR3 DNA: TGTGCCAGCAGCTTAGGGGCGGGAGAGGGACATGAGCAGTTCTTC
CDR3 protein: CASSLGAGEGHEQFF

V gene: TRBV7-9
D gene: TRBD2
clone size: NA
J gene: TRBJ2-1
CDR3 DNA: TGTGCCAGCAGCTTAGTAGCGGGAGCTGTCGATGAGCAGTTCTTC
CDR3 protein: CASSLVAGAVDEQFF

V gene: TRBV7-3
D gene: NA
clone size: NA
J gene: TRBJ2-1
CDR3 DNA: TGTGCCAGCAGCTTTCAGGGCCTGGACGAGCAGTTCTTC
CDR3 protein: CASSFQGLDEQFF

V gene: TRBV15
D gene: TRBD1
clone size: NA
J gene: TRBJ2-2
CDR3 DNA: TGTGCCACCAGCAGGGACAGGGGGCCCGGGGAGCTGTTTTTT
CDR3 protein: CATSRDRGPGELFF

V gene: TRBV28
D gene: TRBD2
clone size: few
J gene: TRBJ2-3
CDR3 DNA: TGTGCCAGCAGTTTTCAGGGAACTAGCGGGGGGGGCACAGATACGCAGTATTTT
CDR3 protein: CASSFQGTSGGGTDTQYF

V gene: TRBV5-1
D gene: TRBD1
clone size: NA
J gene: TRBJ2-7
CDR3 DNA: TGCGCCAGCAGCCTTCGGACAGGGGGCTACGAGCAGTACTTC
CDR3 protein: CASSLRTGGYEQYF

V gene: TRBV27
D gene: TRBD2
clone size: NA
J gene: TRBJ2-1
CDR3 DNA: TGTGCCAGCAGTTTCGGGAGGGCCTCGAATGAGCAGTTCTTC
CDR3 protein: CASSFGRASNEQFF

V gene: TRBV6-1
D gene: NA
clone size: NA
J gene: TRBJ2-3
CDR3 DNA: TGTGCCAGCAGTCCCTACGAGGGGGTCACAGATACGCAGTATTTT
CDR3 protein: CASSPYEGVTDTQYF

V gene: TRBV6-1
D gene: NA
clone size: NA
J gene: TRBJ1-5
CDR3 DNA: TGTGCCAGCAGTGAAGCGGTAGACAGAGATCAGCCCCAGCATTTT
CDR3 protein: CASSEAVDRDQPQHF

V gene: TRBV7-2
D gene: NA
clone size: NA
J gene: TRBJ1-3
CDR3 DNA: TGTGCCAGCAGCCGTGCAACGGGGTTGGGAAACACCATATATTTT
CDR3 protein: CASSRATGLGNTIYF

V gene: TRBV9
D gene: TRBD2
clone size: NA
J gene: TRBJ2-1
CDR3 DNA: TGTGCCAGCAGTCCTTCAGGACTAGCGGGAGGGCCGTCCTACAATGAGCAGTTCTTC
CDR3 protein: CASSPSGLAGGPSYNEQFF

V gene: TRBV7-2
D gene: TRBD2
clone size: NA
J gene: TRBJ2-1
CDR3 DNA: TGTGCCAGCAGCCCCCACCTTACTAGCGGGAGAGACAATGAGCAGTTCTTC
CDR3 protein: CASSPHLTSGRDNEQFF

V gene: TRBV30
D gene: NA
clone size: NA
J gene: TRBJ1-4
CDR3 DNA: TGTGCCTGGAGTCCGGGGGGAGGAAGAACTAATGAAAAACTGTTTTTT
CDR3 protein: CAWSPGGGRTNEKLFF

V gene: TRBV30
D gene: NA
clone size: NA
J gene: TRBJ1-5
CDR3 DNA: TGTGCCTGGAGTGTTTATAGCAATCAGCCCCAGCATTTT
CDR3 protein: CAWSVYSNQPQHF

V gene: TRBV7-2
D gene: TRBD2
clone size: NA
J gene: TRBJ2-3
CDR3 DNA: TGTGCCAGCAGTCGTTCTAGCGGGCGCACAGATACGCAGTATTTT
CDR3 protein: CASSRSSGRTDTQYF